The TCR beta chain under discussion was sequenced for a study of shared clonotypes between healthy human individuals. Sorted subsets were amplified in replicate PCRs using around 220 ng DNA, some 31,000 T cell genomes. Produced via immunoSEQ multiplex PCR; TCRdb's table is partial and in-frame only. The data hold under 600,000 clones, with more than 95% observed a single time. Losses at the gene ends were 0 bases for V and 6 bases for J; bases not matched to a gene: 4. Germline V gene lookup returns CDR1 SGDLS and CDR2 YYNGEE. The CDR3 covers 15 residues. This sequence joins TRBV9 and TRBJ2-2; TRBD2 aligns across 8 bases. The sequence came from a woman aged 25 to 45 in good health. Sequences were obtained from naive CD4+ T cells sorted from blood. Indicated subset: CD45RA+ positively selected. The DNA of the CDR3 is TGTGCCAGCAGCGTAGCGACGGGAGGGCCCGGGGAGCTGTTTTTT. Its translation is CASSVATGGPGELFF.